The subject of this entry is one T cell receptor (beta chain). Genomic DNA from each subset was divided evenly over several immunoSEQ plates. Spread over ten immunoSEQ deep assay plates, unsorted PBMC DNA underwent sequencing. TCRdb's table, derived via immunoSEQ multiplex PCR, lists solely in-frame clones and lacks some. The repertoire holds roughly 480,000 clones, with 79% as singletons. This entry belongs to a study of shared clonotypes between healthy human individuals. V was clipped by 3 bases and J by 5 bases, with 12 bases between them. CDR3 length: 13 amino acids. Germline values: CDR1 SGHDT, CDR2 YYEEEE.

The TCR originated in a woman aged 40 to 49 in good health. Some clones in this sample may be carry-over from other donors' samples. Sequencing was carried out using PBMCs. The chain carries TRBV5-6 and TRBJ2-7; D gene ambiguous. The CDR3 sequence is CASSYKGIHEQYF. CDR3 in DNA: TGTGCCAGCAGCTACAAAGGGATCCACGAGCAGTACTTC. The full variable domain, rest sourced from reference TRBV5-6 and TRBJ2-7, is DAGVTQSPTHLIKTRGQQVTLRCSPKSGHDTVSWYQQALGQGPQFIFQYYEEEERQRGNFPDRFSGHQFPNYSSELNVNALLLGDSALYLCASSYKGIHEQYFGPGTRLTVT.